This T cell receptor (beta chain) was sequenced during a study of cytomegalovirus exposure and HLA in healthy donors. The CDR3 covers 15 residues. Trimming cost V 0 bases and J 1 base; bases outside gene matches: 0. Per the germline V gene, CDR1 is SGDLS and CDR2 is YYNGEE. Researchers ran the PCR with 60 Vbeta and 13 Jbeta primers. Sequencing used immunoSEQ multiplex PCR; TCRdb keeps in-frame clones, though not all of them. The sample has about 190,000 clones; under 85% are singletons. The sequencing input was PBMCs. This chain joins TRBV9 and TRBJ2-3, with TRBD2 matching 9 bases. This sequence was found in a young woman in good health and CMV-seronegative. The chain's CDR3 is CASSVASGGTDTQYF. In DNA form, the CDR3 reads TGTGCCAGCAGCGTAGCTAGCGGGGGCACAGATACGCAGTATTTT.